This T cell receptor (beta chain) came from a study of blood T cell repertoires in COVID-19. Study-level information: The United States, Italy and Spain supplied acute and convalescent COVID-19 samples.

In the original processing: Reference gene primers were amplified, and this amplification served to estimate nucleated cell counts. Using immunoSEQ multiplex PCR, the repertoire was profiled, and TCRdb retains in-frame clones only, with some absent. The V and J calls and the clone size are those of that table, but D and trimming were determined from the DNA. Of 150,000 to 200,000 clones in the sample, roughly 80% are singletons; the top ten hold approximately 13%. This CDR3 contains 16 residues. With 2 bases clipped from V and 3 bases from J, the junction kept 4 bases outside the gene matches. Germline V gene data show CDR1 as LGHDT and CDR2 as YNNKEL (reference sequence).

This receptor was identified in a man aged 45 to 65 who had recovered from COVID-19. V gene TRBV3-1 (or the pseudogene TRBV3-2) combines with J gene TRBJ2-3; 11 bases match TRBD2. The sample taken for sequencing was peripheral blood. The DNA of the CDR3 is TGTGCCAGCAGCCAATTTAGCGGGAGGGCGACAGATACGCAGTATTTT. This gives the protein CASSQFSGRATDTQYF.